This T cell receptor beta chain emerged from a study of T cells in Graves' hyperthyroidism and ophthalmopathy (dated by TCRdb to the late 2010s). About the full investigation: Peripheral blood was collected at initial diagnosis, before any treatment. The 90 to 100 discovery patients were randomly divided into training and test sets at a 7:3 ratio. Prospective prediction of ophthalmopathy was tested in an independent validation cohort of fewer than 20 hyperthyroidism patients and approximately 17 patients who later progressed to ophthalmopathy. TCR V-J signatures able to tell the groups apart were searched for in a discovery cohort of approximately 95 patients, of whom 43 had Graves' ophthalmopathy and roughly 59 had stable Graves' hyperthyroidism. TCR Vbeta CDR3 sequencing of approximately 140 peripheral blood samples (43 ophthalmopathy, roughly 74 hyperthyroidism and around 17 progressor patients) is reported in the paper. Following sampling, methimazole starting at 30 mg daily was given to hyperthyroidism patients, and high-dose intravenous methylprednisolone was given to ophthalmopathy patients. In addition, the study compared T-cell repertoires in thyroid tissue and in blood from roughly 6 Graves' hyperthyroidism patients. General findings and caveats noted by the study authors: In validation, the model predicted progression to ophthalmopathy a median of around six months before onset, with roughly 68% sensitivity and around 76% specificity. Sample size was not statistically predetermined, and investigators were not blinded to group allocation. In cross-validation, a model built on a 13 V-J signature told ophthalmopathy apart from stable hyperthyroidism with approximately 90% sensitivity and around 83% specificity, and in testing the same model reached 80%/75%. Blood samples also contained most of the expanded thyroid clonotypes (frequency above 0.001), which suggests that blood repertoires may reflect thyroid immune responses.

Amplification of TCR beta CDR3 regions was carried out from RNA transcripts. A first-round RT-PCR of the TCR CDR3 used the HTBI primer set with the Qiagen OneStep RT-PCR kit. Libraries were constructed in a second round of multiplex PCR, after which size selection and purification were performed. Sequencing of the libraries was done on an Illumina HiSeq2000 using paired-end 100 bp reads. As for how the authors treated the data: SOAPnuke was used to process the raw data, removing reads that contained adapters or uncalled bases, had a mean Phred below 15, or lacked an exact match to the constant primer or identifier. COPE v1.2.5 was used to merge high-quality paired reads, and clonotypes were defined as unique nucleotide sequences. Clonotypes were aligned to IMGT TRBV, TRBD and TRBJ reference segments using MiTCR v1.1. The analysis was restricted to V-J combinations with a frequency above 0.0001, which together covered 98% to 99.2% of the repertoires. A TCS score was defined as the ratio of F50 (clonal expansion) to E x V (chaos), with BLOSUM62-based TCRdist applied between CDR3 peptides within each V-J. Welch's t-statistics and random forest reduced approximately 520 V-J features to about 13, which were used in a naive Bayes classifier (R e1071). TCRdb cleaned the public reads at Q25 with fastp, built clones with MiXCR and kept in-frame beta chains. Each entry is one CDR3 protein sequence, shown with its most common DNA and genes. TCRdb's processing, not the study's, gives the V and J calls here. This sample comprises about half a million distinct CDR3 sequences, 20% to 25% of them detected only once. The ten largest clones capture approximately 49% of the sample.

This clonotype turned up a few times. The antigen this receptor binds is unknown. Nothing much larger sits one base from this clone, and base qualities are not available. Ophthalmopathy patients had moderately to severely active disease, with a Clinical Activity Score of 3 or more, a NOSPECS grade of 4 or more, and a disease duration of less than 3 months. Patients with uncontrolled infections, other autoimmune diseases, pregnancy or lactation were excluded. Diagnoses were established on the basis of clinical symptoms, serum thyroxine and TRAb, thyroid ultrasound, and orbital computed tomography. Ficoll-Paque density gradient centrifugation was used to isolate PBMCs from approximately 11 ml of fresh peripheral blood. Trizol reagent was used to extract total RNA, and RNA quality was then checked on an Agilent 2100 Bioanalyzer. Sequenced sample: blood. The TCR comes from a woman in her 70s with Graves' ophthalmopathy.

The CDR3 region: CASGLAQTGLSNQPQHF. The DNA is as follows: TGTGCTAGTGGTTTGGCACAGACAGGGCTTAGCAATCAGCCCCAGCATTTT. The chain couples TRBV12-5 to TRBJ1-5, and 7 junction bases match TRBD1. Looking up the germline V gene yields CDR1 LGHNT and CDR2 FRNRAP. The germline V and J ends show losses of 1 base and 0 bases respectively, and no gene match explains 6 bases of the junction. The CDR3 contains 17 residues, cysteine and phenylalanine counted. The entry retains the CDR3 DNA only, 51 bases that are in frame from base 1.